The rows below give T cell receptor beta chains drawn from one sample of a study of T cell clonotyping in hematopoietic cell transplantation. The data were produced by immunoSEQ multiplex PCR, yet TCRdb's version contains in-frame clones alone and is incomplete. The sample has some 11,000 clones, about 92% seen once. Sequences were derived from peripheral blood mononuclear cells, sampled before stem cell transplant. These receptors came from a woman aged 40 to 55 with acute myeloid leukemia. Some clones in this sample may be carry-over from other donors' samples. Each CDR3 is given with its conserved first and last residue. A D gene is named only where the DNA matches it firmly. Only part of the rows carry a size: once, few, many, or a class if the clone is expanded.

>TRBV2|.|.|TRBJ2-3
CASIQTYTDTQYF
TGTGCCAGCATACAGACTTATACAGATACGCAGTATTTT
>TRBV5-1|once|TRBD2|TRBJ2-5
CASRPSGRDQETQYF
TGCGCCAGCAGGCCTAGCGGGAGGGATCAAGAGACCCAGTACTTC
>TRBV7-8|.|TRBD2|TRBJ2-7
CASSLELRLAGGGYEQYF
TGTGCCAGCAGCTTAGAATTGCGACTAGCGGGTGGAGGCTACGAGCAGTACTTC
>TRBV30|.|.|TRBJ2-2
CACSGVISNTGELFF
TGTGCCTGCTCGGGCGTAATATCGAACACCGGGGAGCTGTTTTTT
>TRBV19|.|TRBD1|TRBJ1-2
CASSTSTGSNYGYTF
TGTGCCAGTAGTACGTCGACAGGGAGTAACTATGGCTACACCTTC
>TRBV2|.|.|TRBJ1-3
CASSEQGGNTIYF
TGTGCCAGCAGTGAGCAGGGAGGAAACACCATATATTTT
>TRBV30|once|TRBD2|TRBJ2-2
CAWTSGRKELFF
TGTGCCTGGACTAGCGGGAGGAAGGAGCTGTTTTTT
>TRBV4-1|.|.|TRBJ2-2
CASSHETGLGTGELFF
TGCGCCAGCAGCCATGAAACTGGTTTGGGAACCGGGGAGCTGTTTTTT
>TRBV5-1|few|TRBD2|TRBJ2-1
CASTGTSATSYNEQFF
TGCGCCAGCACCGGGACTAGCGCAACCTCCTACAATGAGCAGTTCTTC
>TRBV28|.|.|TRBJ2-5
CASSPPRGQQETQYF
TGTGCCAGCAGCCCACCTCGAGGCCAGCAAGAGACCCAGTACTTC
>TRBV2|.|.|TRBJ1-4
CASSQDRTTNEKLFF
TGTGCCAGCAGCCAGGACAGAACAACTAATGAAAAACTGTTTTTT
>TRBV28|.|.|TRBJ1-3
CASSLLRGEISGNTIYF
TGTGCCAGCAGTTTACTCCGGGGGGAGATCTCTGGAAACACCATATATTTT
>TRBV27|.|.|TRBJ1-5
CASSLFGGHQNQPQHF
TGTGCCAGCAGTTTATTCGGGGGACACCAGAATCAGCCCCAGCATTTT
>TRBV27|.|.|TRBJ1-2
CASSHSVSNRAKHGYTF
TGTGCCAGCAGCCATTCAGTTAGTAACAGGGCCAAACATGGCTACACCTTC
>TRBV4-1|.|.|TRBJ2-1
CASSQVSGRGVYNEQFF
TGCGCCAGCAGCCAAGTAAGCGGTCGCGGGGTTTACAATGAGCAGTTCTTC